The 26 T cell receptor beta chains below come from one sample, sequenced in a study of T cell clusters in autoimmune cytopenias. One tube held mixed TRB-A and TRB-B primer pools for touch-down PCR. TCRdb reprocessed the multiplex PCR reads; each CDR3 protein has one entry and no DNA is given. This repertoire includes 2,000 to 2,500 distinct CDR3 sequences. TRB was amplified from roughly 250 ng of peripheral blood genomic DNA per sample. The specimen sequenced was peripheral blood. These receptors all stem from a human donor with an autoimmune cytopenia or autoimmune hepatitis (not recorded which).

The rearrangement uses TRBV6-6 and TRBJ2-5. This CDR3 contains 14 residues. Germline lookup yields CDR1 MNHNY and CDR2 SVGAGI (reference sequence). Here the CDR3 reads CASSYSKTQETQYF.

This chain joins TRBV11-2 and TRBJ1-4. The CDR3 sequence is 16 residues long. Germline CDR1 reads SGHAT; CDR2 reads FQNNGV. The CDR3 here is CASSLGARLGNEKLFF.

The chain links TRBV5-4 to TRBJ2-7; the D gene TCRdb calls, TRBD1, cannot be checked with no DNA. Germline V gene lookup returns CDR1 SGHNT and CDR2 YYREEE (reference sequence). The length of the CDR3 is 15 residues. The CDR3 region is CASSLVGGSSYEQYF.

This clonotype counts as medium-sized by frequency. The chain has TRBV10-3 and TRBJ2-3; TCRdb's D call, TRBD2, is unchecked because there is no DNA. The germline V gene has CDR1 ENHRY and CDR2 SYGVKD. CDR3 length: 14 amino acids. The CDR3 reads CAIGAAGSTDTQYF.

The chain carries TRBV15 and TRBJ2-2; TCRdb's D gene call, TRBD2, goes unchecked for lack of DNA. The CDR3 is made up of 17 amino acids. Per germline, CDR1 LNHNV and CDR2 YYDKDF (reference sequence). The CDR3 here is CATSKGRRGSVTGELFF.

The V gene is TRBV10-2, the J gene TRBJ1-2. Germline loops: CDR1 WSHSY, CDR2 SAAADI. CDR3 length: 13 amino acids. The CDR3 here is CASSETSEYGYTF.

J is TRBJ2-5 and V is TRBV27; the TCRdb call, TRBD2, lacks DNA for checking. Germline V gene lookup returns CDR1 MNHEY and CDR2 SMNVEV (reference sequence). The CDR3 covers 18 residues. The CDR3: CASSSVAGGLKPGETQYF.

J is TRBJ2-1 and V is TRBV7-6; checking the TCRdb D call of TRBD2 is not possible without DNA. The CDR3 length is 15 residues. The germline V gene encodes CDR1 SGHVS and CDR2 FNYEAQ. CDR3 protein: CASSLPLAGGNEQFF.

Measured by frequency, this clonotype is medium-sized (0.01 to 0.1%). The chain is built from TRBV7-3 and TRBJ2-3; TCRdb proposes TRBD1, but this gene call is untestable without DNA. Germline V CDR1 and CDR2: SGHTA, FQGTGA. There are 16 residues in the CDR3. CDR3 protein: CASSLAGTGARDTQYF.

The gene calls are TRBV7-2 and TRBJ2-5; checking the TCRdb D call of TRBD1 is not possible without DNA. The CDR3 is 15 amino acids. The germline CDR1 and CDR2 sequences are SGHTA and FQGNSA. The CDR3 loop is CASSFQGGHQETQYF.

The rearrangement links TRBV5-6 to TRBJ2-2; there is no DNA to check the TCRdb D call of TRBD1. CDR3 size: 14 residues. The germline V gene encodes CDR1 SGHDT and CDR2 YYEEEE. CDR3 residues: CASRTGFNTGELFF.

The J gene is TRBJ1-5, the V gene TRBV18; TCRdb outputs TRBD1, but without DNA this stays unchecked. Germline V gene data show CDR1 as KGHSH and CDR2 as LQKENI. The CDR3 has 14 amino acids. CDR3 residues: CASSPRQGDRPQHF.

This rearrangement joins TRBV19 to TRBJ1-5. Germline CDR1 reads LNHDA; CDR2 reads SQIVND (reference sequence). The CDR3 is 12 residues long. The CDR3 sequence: CASRNSNQPQHF.

The CDR3 protein is CASSEGQLNTGELFF. The chain couples TRBV14 to TRBJ2-2; TCRdb outputs TRBD1, but without DNA this stays unchecked. The CDR3 consists of 15 residues. Germline loops: CDR1 SGHDN, CDR2 FVKESK.

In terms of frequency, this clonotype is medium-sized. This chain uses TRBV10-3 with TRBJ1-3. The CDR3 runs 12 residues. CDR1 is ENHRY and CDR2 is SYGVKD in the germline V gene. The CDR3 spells CAITSIGHTIYF.

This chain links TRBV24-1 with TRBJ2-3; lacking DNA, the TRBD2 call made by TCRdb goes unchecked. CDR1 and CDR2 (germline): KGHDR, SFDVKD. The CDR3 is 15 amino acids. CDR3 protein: CATSEAGLNTDTQYF.

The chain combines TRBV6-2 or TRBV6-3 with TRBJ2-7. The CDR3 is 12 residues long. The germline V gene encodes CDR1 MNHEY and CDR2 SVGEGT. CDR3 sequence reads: CASSYPHYEQYF.

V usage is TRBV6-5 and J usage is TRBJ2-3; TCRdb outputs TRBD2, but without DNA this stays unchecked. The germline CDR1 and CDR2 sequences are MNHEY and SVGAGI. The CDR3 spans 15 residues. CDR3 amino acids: CASTRGRDSWDTQYF.

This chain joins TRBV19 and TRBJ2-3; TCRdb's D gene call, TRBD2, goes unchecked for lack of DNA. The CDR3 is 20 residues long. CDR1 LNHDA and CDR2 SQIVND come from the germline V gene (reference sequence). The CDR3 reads CASSTRYPPRGLARTDTQYF.

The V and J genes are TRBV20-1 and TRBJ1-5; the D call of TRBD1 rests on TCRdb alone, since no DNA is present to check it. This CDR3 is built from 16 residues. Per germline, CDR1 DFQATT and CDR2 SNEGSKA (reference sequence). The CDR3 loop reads CSAPTLSGGGGQPQHF.

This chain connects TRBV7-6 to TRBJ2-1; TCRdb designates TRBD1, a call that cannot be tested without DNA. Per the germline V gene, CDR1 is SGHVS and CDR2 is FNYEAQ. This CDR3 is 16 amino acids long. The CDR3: CASSARGRSSYNEQFF.

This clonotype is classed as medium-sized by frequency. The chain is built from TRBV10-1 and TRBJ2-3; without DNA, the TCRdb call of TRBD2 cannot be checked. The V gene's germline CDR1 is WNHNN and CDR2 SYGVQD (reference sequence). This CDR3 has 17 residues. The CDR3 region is CASSESSTSGGAGAQYF.

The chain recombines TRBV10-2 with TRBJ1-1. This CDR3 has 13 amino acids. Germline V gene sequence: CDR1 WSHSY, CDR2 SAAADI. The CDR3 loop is CASRRLTNTEAFF.

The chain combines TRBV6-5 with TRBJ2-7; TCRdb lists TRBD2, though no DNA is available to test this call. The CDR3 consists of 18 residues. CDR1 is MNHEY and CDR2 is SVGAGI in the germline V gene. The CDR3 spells CASSYSPFSAGGNNEQYF.

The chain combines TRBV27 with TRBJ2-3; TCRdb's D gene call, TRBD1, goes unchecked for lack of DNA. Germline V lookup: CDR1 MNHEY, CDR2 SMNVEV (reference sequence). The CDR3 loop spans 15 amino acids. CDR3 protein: CASSYRDLSTDTQYF.

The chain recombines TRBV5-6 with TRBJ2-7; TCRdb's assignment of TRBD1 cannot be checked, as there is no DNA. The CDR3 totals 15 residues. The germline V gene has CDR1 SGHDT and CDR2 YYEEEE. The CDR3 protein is CASSLGQSRTYEQYF.